Below, 14 T cell receptor beta chains from the same sample are listed, as sequenced in a study of CD8+ T cells in alopecia areata. RNA was isolated and reverse transcribed to cDNA, the sequencing template. The method was immunoSEQ multiplex PCR; TCRdb's version includes in-frame clones alone and lacks a portion of them. The table includes approximately 150,000 clones, around 57% detected once. Sequencing was performed on CD4+ T cells sorted from blood. These receptors all stem from a human donor in good health.

This clone was observed once. The chain recombines TRBV29-1 with TRBJ2-1; possible D gene TRBD2, 6 bases. Germline CDR1 and CDR2: SQVTM and ANQGSEA. Trimming pared 4 bases from V and 6 bases from J, leaving 13 bases between. This CDR3 comprises 13 residues. The CDR3 nucleotides read TGCAGCGTTGCTCAGAGACTAGTCAATGAGCAGTTCTTC. Protein: CSVAQRLVNEQFF.

This chain connects TRBV11-2 to TRBJ2-2; TRBD2 might be the D (6 bases). The CDR3 is 15 amino acids. The germline V gene has CDR1 SGHAT and CDR2 FQNNGV. The V gene lost 5 bases and the J gene lost 3 bases, with 13 bases spanning the gap. The CDR3 DNA is TGTGCCAGCAGCCCCGGGACTCGTTACACCGGGGAGCTGTTTTTT. Protein sequence: CASSPGTRYTGELFF.

J is TRBJ2-2 and V is TRBV2; a possible D gene is TRBD1 (6 bases). V lost 8 bases and J lost 1, with 14 bases in between. The germline V gene encodes CDR1 SNHLY and CDR2 FYNNEI. The CDR3 loop spans 15 amino acids. The CDR3 loop reads CASSEVTGNTGELFF. As DNA, the CDR3 is TGTGCCAGCTCGGAGGTGACAGGGAACACCGGGGAGCTGTTTTTT. The full variable domain, in which reference TRBV2 and TRBJ2-2 provide the parts outside the CDR3, is EPEVTQTPSHQVTQMGQEVILRCVPISNHLYFYWYRQILGQKVEFLVSFYNNEISEKSEIFDDQFSVERPDGSNFTLKIRSTKLEDSAMYFCASSEVTGNTGELFFGEGSRLTVL.

In its sample, this clone was seen a few times. The chain links TRBV5-1 to TRBJ2-7; TRBD2 aligns across 11 bases. V shed 5 bases, J shed 0 bases, and the junction held 4 bases outside the gene matches. The CDR3 extends over 15 amino acids. In germline, CDR1 is SGHRS, CDR2 YFSETQ. The CDR3: CASSRLAGPSYEQYF. The CDR3 nucleotides are TGCGCCAGCAGTAGACTAGCGGGACCCTCCTACGAGCAGTACTTC.

J is TRBJ2-1 and V is TRBV11-2; 14 bases line up with TRBD2. Trimming removed 0 bases from V and 7 bases from J; junction bases left unmatched: 5. The germline V gene encodes CDR1 SGHAT and CDR2 FQNNGV. The CDR3 contains 17 residues. The CDR3 is CASSLERLAGGQNEQFF. The DNA of the CDR3 is TGTGCCAGCAGCTTAGAACGACTAGCGGGAGGGCAGAATGAGCAGTTCTTC. Full variable domain (remainder filled in from reference TRBV11-2 and TRBJ2-1): EAGVAQSPRYKIIEKRQSVAFWCNPISGHATLYWYQQILGQGPKLLIQFQNNGVVDDSQLPKDRFSAERLKGVDSTLKIQPAKLEDSAVYLCASSLERLAGGQNEQFFGPGTRLTVL.

V is TRBV6-5 and J is TRBJ1-4, with D possibly being TRBD1 (6 bases). V was shortened by 7 bases and J by 12 bases, with 15 bases between the two germline ends. Germline values: CDR1 MNHEY, CDR2 SVGAGI. The CDR3 has 12 amino acids. The CDR3 DNA sequence: TGTGCCAGCACCAGGACAGTTTCGGAACTGTTTTTT. It codes for CASTRTVSELFF.

The V gene is TRBV27, the J gene TRBJ2-3; TRBD1 aligns across 7 bases. From germline, CDR1 is MNHEY and CDR2 SMNVEV (reference sequence). V lost 7 bases, J lost 0 bases, and 7 bases stayed unmatched. The CDR3 loop spans 15 amino acids. The CDR3 nucleotides read TGTGCCAGCACACGACAGGGCGATAGCACAGATACGCAGTATTTT. Protein product: CASTRQGDSTDTQYF.

J is TRBJ2-1 and V is TRBV29-1, with TRBD2 matching over 11 bases. The CDR3 consists of 13 residues. With 7 bases clipped from V and 10 bases from J, the junction kept 9 bases outside the gene matches. Germline assignment: CDR1 SQVTM and CDR2 ANQGSEA. The CDR3 bases are TGCAGCGGAACTAGCGGGAGTCTGTGGGAGCAGTTCTTC. Amino acids: CSGTSGSLWEQFF.

J is TRBJ2-5 and V is TRBV13; possibly TRBD2 for D (5 bases). V lost 5 bases and J 5 bases, leaving 9 bases between the germline ends. The germline CDR1 and CDR2 sequences are PRHDT and FYEKMQ (reference sequence). The CDR3 contains 12 residues. CDR3 nucleotide sequence: TGTGCCAGCAGCCAAACGGGGGAGACCCAGTACTTC. Translated, it gives CASSQTGETQYF. The complete variable domain, with remaining parts taken from reference TRBV13 and TRBJ2-5, reads AAGVIQSPRHLIKEKRETATLKCYPIPRHDTVYWYQQGPGQDPQFLISFYEKMQSDKGSIPDRFSAQQFSDYHSELNMSSLELGDSALYFCASSQTGETQYFGPGTRLLVL.

V gene TRBV6-1 combines with J gene TRBJ1-1; tentatively, D is TRBD1 (5 bases). The CDR3 is made up of 13 amino acids. CDR1 MNHNS and CDR2 SASEGT come from the germline V gene. The V end lost 5 bases, the J end lost 0 bases, and 7 bases lay between the germline ends. The CDR3 nucleotides are TGTGCCAGCAGTCCGACAGTGAACACTGAAGCTTTCTTT. Amino acids: CASSPTVNTEAFF.

This CDR3 is CSVTGGTGAQETQYF. CDR3 in DNA: TGCAGCGTAACTGGCGGGACAGGGGCCCAAGAGACCCAGTACTTC. V and J are TRBV29-1 and TRBJ2-5; 10 bases align to TRBD1. After removal of 6 bases from V and 1 base from J, the junction contained 8 bases not matched to a gene. The germline V gene has CDR1 SQVTM and CDR2 ANQGSEA. The CDR3 is 15 residues long.

This clone was picked up a small number of times. This chain uses TRBV5-1 with TRBJ2-1; TRBD1 matches at 7 bases. Germline CDR1 is SGHRS and CDR2 is YFSETQ. CDR3 length equals 14 residues. V was pared by 4 bases and J by 2 bases, with 3 bases of the junction left unmatched. The CDR3 region is CASSPGQPYNEQFF. DNA of the CDR3: TGCGCCAGCAGCCCGGGACAGCCCTACAATGAGCAGTTCTTC. The full variable domain, rest sourced from reference TRBV5-1 and TRBJ2-1, is KAGVTQTPRYLIKTRGQQVTLSCSPISGHRSVSWYQQTPGQGLQFLFEYFSETQRNKGNFPGRFSGRQFSNSRSEMNVSTLELGDSALYLCASSPGQPYNEQFFGPGTRLTVL.

The V gene is TRBV6-5, the J gene TRBJ1-1, with no clear D. This CDR3 is built from 15 residues. CDR1 MNHEY and CDR2 SVGAGI come from the germline V gene. The V end was cut by 0 bases, the J end by 4 bases, with 12 bases between. The CDR3 sequence: CASSYSKMGSTEAFF. The CDR3 DNA reads as TGTGCCAGCAGTTACTCAAAGATGGGGAGCACTGAAGCTTTCTTT.

V gene TRBV7-3 combines with J gene TRBJ1-2; 11 positions match TRBD1. J gave up 6 bases and V 5 bases, and 5 bases lay outside the gene matches. Germline loops: CDR1 SGHTA, CDR2 FQGTGA. The CDR3 covers 14 residues. The CDR3, as DNA: TGTGCCAGCAGCGAAGGGGACAGGGGGAATGGCTACACCTTC. Translated: CASSEGDRGNGYTF.